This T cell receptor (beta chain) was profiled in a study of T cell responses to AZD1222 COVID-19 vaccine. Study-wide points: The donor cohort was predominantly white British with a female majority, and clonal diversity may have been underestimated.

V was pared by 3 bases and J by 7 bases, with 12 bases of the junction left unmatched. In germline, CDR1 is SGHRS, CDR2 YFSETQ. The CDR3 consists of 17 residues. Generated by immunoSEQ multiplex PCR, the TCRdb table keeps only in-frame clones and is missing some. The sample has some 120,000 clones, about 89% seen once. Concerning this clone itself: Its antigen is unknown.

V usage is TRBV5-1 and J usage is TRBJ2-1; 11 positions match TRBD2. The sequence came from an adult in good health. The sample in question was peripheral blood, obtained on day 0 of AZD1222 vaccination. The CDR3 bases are TGCGCCAGCAGCTCCGCCGGGACTAGCGGTCCGACGAATGAGCAGTTCTTC. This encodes CASSSAGTSGPTNEQFF.